The rows below give T cell receptor beta chains drawn from one sample of a study of siplizumab effects on memory and regulatory T cells. Method: immunoSEQ multiplex PCR; TCRdb's copy keeps in-frame clones and lacks some. The profile shows about 98,000 clones, 80% to 95% of them singletons. The source material was CD4+ T cells sorted from blood. The receptors were gathered from a human donor in good health. CDR3s include the opening cysteine and the closing phenylalanine or tryptophan. D genes are given only for firm matches. Size values are once, few and many counts, or a class for expanded clones, and some rows have none.

TRBJ2-5	13	TRBV18	.	TRBD1	CASSPGTGETQYF	TGTGCCAGCTCACCAGGGACAGGAGAGACCCAGTACTTC
TRBJ2-7	14	TRBV6-6	.	.	CASSRQGPLWEQYF	TGTGCCAGCAGTCGACAAGGACCACTGTGGGAGCAGTACTTC
TRBJ2-1	18	TRBV5-4	.	TRBD2	CASSPSVVRREGNNEQFF	TGTGCCAGCAGCCCCTCGGTAGTACGGCGGGAGGGTAACAATGAGCAGTTCTTC
TRBJ2-7	16	TRBV4-2	.	.	CASSQDWRQIVREQYF	TGTGCCAGCAGCCAAGATTGGAGACAGATTGTACGCGAGCAGTACTTC
TRBJ2-2	14	TRBV5-8	.	.	CASSLAGGTGELFF	TGTGCCAGCAGCTTGGCCGGGGGCACCGGGGAGCTGTTTTTT
TRBJ1-2	13	TRBV14	few	.	CASSLNRENGYTF	TGTGCCAGCAGCCTAAACAGGGAAAATGGCTACACCTTC
TRBJ2-7	13	TRBV6-5	.	.	CASSRLSSYEQYF	TGTGCCAGCAGTCGGTTAAGCTCCTACGAGCAGTACTTC
TRBJ2-1	15	TRBV5-1	.	TRBD2	CASSQLAGSYNEQFF	TGCGCCAGCAGCCAACTAGCGGGCTCCTACAATGAGCAGTTCTTC
TRBJ1-2	12	TRBV10-3	.	.	CAISTGNYGYTF	TGTGCCATCTCGACAGGCAACTATGGCTACACCTTC
TRBJ2-3	14	TRBV5-1	.	TRBD2	CASSSGGSRDTQYF	TGCGCCAGCAGCTCAGGCGGGAGCAGAGATACGCAGTATTTT
TRBJ2-7	15	TRBV19	.	.	CASSIEAGYSYEQYF	TGTGCCAGTAGTATAGAGGCGGGTTACTCCTACGAGCAGTACTTC
TRBJ2-3	16	TRBV11-3	.	.	CASSREWGADTDTQYF	TGTGCCAGCAGCCGGGAGTGGGGGGCGGACACAGATACGCAGTATTTT
TRBJ1-5	13	TRBV21-1	.	.	CASSLAGAQPQHF	TGTGCCAGCAGCCTCGCAGGCGCTCAGCCCCAGCATTTT
TRBJ1-1	14	TRBV5-5	.	.	CASSFLSRNTEAFF	TGTGCCAGCAGCTTCCTATCTCGGAACACTGAAGCTTTCTTT
TRBJ2-7	15	TRBV6-1	once	TRBD1	CASTSLQGARDEQYF	TGTGCCAGCACCTCACTCCAGGGGGCGCGTGACGAGCAGTACTTC
TRBJ1-1	14	TRBV28	.	.	CASSFFTGNTEAFF	TGTGCCAGCAGTTTCTTCACAGGGAACACTGAAGCTTTCTTT
TRBJ2-1	15	TRBV28	.	.	CASSLTNRVNNEQFF	TGTGCCAGCAGTCTAACAAACAGGGTAAACAATGAGCAGTTCTTC
TRBJ2-2	15	TRBV19	once	.	CASSPMGRDTGELFF	TGTGCCAGTAGTCCGATGGGACGTGACACCGGGGAGCTGTTTTTT
TRBJ1-1	16	TRBV7-9	.	.	CASSPRAGASNTEAFF	TGTGCCAGCAGCCCTAGGGCGGGGGCCTCTAACACTGAAGCTTTCTTT
TRBJ1-2	14	TRBV28	.	.	CASSFQGRRYGYTF	TGTGCCAGCAGTTTTCAGGGCCGGAGATATGGCTACACCTTC
TRBJ2-1	19	TRBV9	.	TRBD2	CASSQNRLAGVLSYNEQFF	TGTGCCAGCAGCCAAAACCGACTAGCGGGAGTTCTCTCCTACAATGAGCAGTTCTTC
TRBJ1-3	15	TRBV27	.	.	CASRTQGLTGNTIYF	TGTGCCAGCAGGACACAGGGACTTACTGGAAACACCATATATTTT
TRBJ2-1	15	TRBV6-5	.	.	CASSFKPNYKNEQFF	TGTGCCAGCAGTTTCAAGCCGAATTACAAGAATGAGCAGTTCTTC